These 8 T cell receptor beta chains were sequenced from one sample in a study of blood T cell repertoires in COVID-19. The repertoire was sequenced with immunoSEQ multiplex PCR; TCRdb's copy has only in-frame clones and lacks some. This sample has about 94,000 clones, with roughly four fifths found just once. Sequences were obtained from peripheral blood. These receptors were collected from a man aged 60 to 75 with acute or convalescent COVID-19.

V and J are TRBV19 and TRBJ1-2; 12 bases line up with TRBD1. Germline values: CDR1 LNHDA, CDR2 SQIVND (reference sequence). The CDR3 spans 16 residues. With V trimmed by 6 bases and J by 5 bases, 10 bases remained unmatched. The chain's CDR3 is CASRSAGTGGEYGYTF. DNA for the CDR3: TGTGCCAGTAGATCAGCCGGGACAGGGGGCGAGTATGGCTACACCTTC.

Details on this clone: Other DNA sequences in this specimen translate into the identical CDR3. The J gene is TRBJ1-2, the V gene TRBV18; no firm D call. V was trimmed by 2 bases and J by 6 bases, leaving 7 bases between them. CDR1 KGHSH and CDR2 LQKENI come from the germline V gene. The CDR3 totals 12 residues. The CDR3 bases are TGTGCCAGCTCACCAACCGGGGATGGCTACACCTTC. Encoded protein: CASSPTGDGYTF. The full variable domain, in which reference TRBV18 and TRBJ1-2 provide the parts outside the CDR3, is NAGVMQNPRHLVRRRGQEARLRCSPMKGHSHVYWYRQLPEEGLKFMVYLQKENIIDESGMPKERFSAEFPKEGPSILRIQQVVRGDSAAYFCASSPTGDGYTFGSGTRLTVV.

This clone was seen more than once but under ten times. The rearrangement uses TRBV11-2 and TRBJ2-7, with 7 positions matching TRBD1. The CDR3 totals 15 residues. Germline CDR1 SGHAT, CDR2 FQNNGV. V shed 5 bases, J shed 0 bases, and the junction held 7 bases outside the gene matches. CDR3 protein: CASSAAAGGSYEQYF. In DNA form, the CDR3 reads TGTGCCAGCAGCGCTGCGGCAGGGGGCTCCTACGAGCAGTACTTC.

V gene TRBV7-8 combines with J gene TRBJ1-2, with TRBD1 matching over 10 bases. V was pared by 1 base and J by 4 bases, with 3 bases of the junction left unmatched. Germline CDR1 is SGHVS and CDR2 is FQNEAQ. CDR3 length equals 15 residues. CDR3 bases: TGTGCCAGCAGCTTAGGGACAGGGGGTGCCTATGGCTACACCTTC. It translates to CASSLGTGGAYGYTF.

The chain carries TRBV19 and TRBJ1-2; TRBD1 is a possible D gene (5 bases). The CDR3 is 15 amino acids. Germline V gives CDR1 LNHDA, CDR2 SQIVND (reference sequence). V lost 3 bases and J lost 0, with 11 bases in between. DNA for the CDR3: TGTGCCAGTAGTATTGGGGGGGAGCCTAACTATGGCTACACCTTC. Protein product: CASSIGGEPNYGYTF.

This clone has just a few counts. This chain connects TRBV5-1 to TRBJ2-5, with D possibly being TRBD1 (6 bases). V lost 3 bases and J lost 2, with 14 bases in between. The CDR3 runs to 15 residues. The germline V gene encodes CDR1 SGHRS and CDR2 YFSETQ. The CDR3 loop reads CASSWNPGQQETQYF. The DNA for the CDR3 is TGCGCCAGCAGCTGGAATCCGGGACAACAAGAGACCCAGTACTTC.

This clone has more than one count but fewer than ten. The rearrangement uses TRBV12-3 or TRBV12-4 and TRBJ1-5; weak D call: TRBD1 (5 bases). There are 13 residues in the CDR3. V was clipped by 6 bases and J by 4 bases, with 10 bases between them. The CDR3 protein is CASSYAGNQPQHF. DNA of the CDR3: TGTGCCAGCAGCTACGCAGGGAATCAGCCCCAGCATTTT.

In its sample, this clone was seen once. The sample has other DNA sequences that encode this CDR3 too. The rearrangement links TRBV19 to TRBJ2-7; D may be TRBD1 (5 bases). This CDR3 has 12 amino acids. Germline V lookup: CDR1 LNHDA, CDR2 SQIVND (reference sequence). Trimming took 5 bases from V and 4 from J, leaving 9 bases between them. The DNA of the CDR3 is TGTGCCAGTAGTGCGCAGGGATACGAGCAGTACTTC. This sequence encodes CASSAQGYEQYF.